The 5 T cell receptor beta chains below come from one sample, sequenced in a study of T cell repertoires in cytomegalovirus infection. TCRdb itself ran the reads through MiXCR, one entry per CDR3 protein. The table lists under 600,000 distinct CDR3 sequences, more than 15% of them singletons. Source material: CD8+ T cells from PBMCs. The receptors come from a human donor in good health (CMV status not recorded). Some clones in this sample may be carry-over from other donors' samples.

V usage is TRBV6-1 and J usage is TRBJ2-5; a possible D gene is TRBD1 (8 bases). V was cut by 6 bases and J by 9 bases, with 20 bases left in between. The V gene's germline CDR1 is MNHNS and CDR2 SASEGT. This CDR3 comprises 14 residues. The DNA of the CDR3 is TGTGCCAGCAGGAGGGACAGGAGGGGGAGGGCCCAGTACTTC. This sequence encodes CASRRDRRGRAQYF.

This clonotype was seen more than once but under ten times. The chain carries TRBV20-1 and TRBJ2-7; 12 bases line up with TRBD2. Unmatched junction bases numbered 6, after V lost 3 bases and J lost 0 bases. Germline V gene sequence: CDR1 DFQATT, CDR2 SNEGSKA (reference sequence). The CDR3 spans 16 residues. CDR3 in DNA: TGCAGTGCTAGCCGGACTAGCGGGGACGTCTCCTACGAGCAGTACTTC. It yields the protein CSASRTSGDVSYEQYF.

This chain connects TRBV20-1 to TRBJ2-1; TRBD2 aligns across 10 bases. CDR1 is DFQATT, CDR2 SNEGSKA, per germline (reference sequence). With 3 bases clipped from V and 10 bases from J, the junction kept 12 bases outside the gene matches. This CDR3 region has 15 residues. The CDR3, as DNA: TGCAGTGCTAGGACGGGGGCTAGCGGGAGACCAGAGCAGTTCTTC. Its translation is CSARTGASGRPEQFF.

CDR3 region: CASNEGWGNQPQHF. The CDR3, as DNA: TGTGCCAGCAACGAGGGATGGGGCAATCAGCCCCAGCATTTT. This chain connects TRBV6-1 to TRBJ1-5; D call uncertain. V was clipped by 7 bases and J by 2 bases, with 12 bases between them. The germline CDR1 and CDR2 sequences are MNHNS and SASEGT. CDR3 size: 14 residues.

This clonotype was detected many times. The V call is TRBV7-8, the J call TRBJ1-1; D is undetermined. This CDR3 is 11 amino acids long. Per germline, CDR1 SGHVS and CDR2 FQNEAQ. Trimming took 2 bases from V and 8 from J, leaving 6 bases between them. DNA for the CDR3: TGTGCCAGCAGCTTACAATTGGAAGCTTTCTTT. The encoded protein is CASSLQLEAFF. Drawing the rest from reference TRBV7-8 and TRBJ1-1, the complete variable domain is GAGVSQSPRYKVAKRGQDVALRCDPISGHVSLFWYQQALGQGPEFLTYFQNEAQLDKSGLPSDRFFAERPEGSVSTLKIQRTQQEDSAVYLCASSLQLEAFFGQGTRLTVV.